This T cell receptor (beta chain) was documented in a study of neoadjuvant anti-PD-1 for oral cavity cancer. Trimming took off 2 bases at V and 6 bases at J, with 14 bases between the two ends. CDR3 size: 14 residues. Germline CDR1 MNHEY, CDR2 SMNVEV (reference sequence). Blood cells were analyzed directly, without culture or expansion. General study results and limits: With three patients per group, TCR findings need larger cohorts.

The table came from immunoSEQ multiplex PCR; TCRdb's copy has only in-frame clones and leaves some out. The sample records approximately 35,000 clones, roughly 89% being singletons. On this clone: As yet, its antigen is unknown.

This chain links TRBV27 with TRBJ2-7; TRBD2 might be the D (6 bases). The specimen comprised PBMCs, sampled before nivolumab (anti-PD-1) treatment. This clonotype was sampled from a person aged 40 to 85 with oral cavity squamous cell carcinoma. The DNA of the CDR3 is TGTGCCAGCAGTTTAAGTGGGGACTGGGGCGAGCAGTACTTC. Protein: CASSLSGDWGEQYF.